The 29 T cell receptor beta chains below come from one sample, sequenced in a study of blood T cell repertoires in COVID-19. The method was immunoSEQ multiplex PCR; TCRdb's version includes in-frame clones alone and lacks a portion of them. The profile shows about 200,000 clones, nearly 90% of them singletons. Sequencing was done on a sample of peripheral blood. The receptors originated from a man in his sixties with active or convalescent COVID-19.

The chain joins TRBV29-1 to TRBJ1-2; D possibly corresponds to TRBD1 (5 bases). Germline-derived CDR1 and CDR2 are SQVTM and ANQGSEA. The CDR3 length is 12 residues. CDR3 sequence reads: CSVQTANYGYTF. In DNA form, the CDR3 reads TGCAGTGTCCAGACAGCTAACTATGGCTACACCTTC.

This chain's CDR3 is CASSVEPSGVTYEQYF. Written as DNA, the CDR3 is TGTGCCAGCAGCGTAGAACCTAGCGGTGTTACCTACGAGCAGTACTTC. The chain combines TRBV9 with TRBJ2-7; 7 positions match TRBD2. From germline, CDR1 is SGDLS and CDR2 YYNGEE. Germline trimming cut 0 bases from V and 2 bases from J; bases unmatched to any gene: 8. The CDR3 loop spans 16 amino acids.

The chain joins TRBV5-1 to TRBJ2-7; no firm D call. V lost 2 bases and J 2 bases, leaving 11 bases between the germline ends. CDR1 is SGHRS and CDR2 is YFSETQ in the germline V gene. This CDR3 comprises 14 residues. DNA of the CDR3: TGCGCCAGCAGCTTAACAGCCACACCCTACGAGCAGTACTTC. Translating gives CASSLTATPYEQYF.

V gene TRBV13 combines with J gene TRBJ2-7; the match to TRBD2 covers 12 bases. The J segment lost 4 bases and the V segment lost 5 bases, leaving 6 bases of the junction unmatched. The CDR3 totals 15 residues. Per the germline V gene, CDR1 is PRHDT and CDR2 is FYEKMQ (reference sequence). CDR3 sequence (DNA): TGTGCCAGCAGCCCTACTACTAGCGGGGGGTACGAGCAGTACTTC. It specifies CASSPTTSGGYEQYF.

The genes are TRBV29-1 and TRBJ2-7; no clear D. Germline values: CDR1 SQVTM, CDR2 ANQGSEA. Trimming cost V 4 bases and J 0 bases, with 10 bases left between them. The CDR3 totals 13 residues. The CDR3, as DNA: TGCAGCGTTGTCCGCCTACCCTCCTACGAGCAGTACTTC. Translation gives CSVVRLPSYEQYF.

The V and J genes are TRBV5-1 and TRBJ2-5; the D gene is possibly TRBD2 (7 bases). Germline CDR1 SGHRS, CDR2 YFSETQ. The CDR3 is 15 residues long. Trimming took off 1 base at V and 4 bases at J, with 14 bases between the two ends. CDR3 in DNA: TGCGCCAGCAGCTTGCCTAGGGGGGGAGGAGAGACCCAGTACTTC. Translating it yields CASSLPRGGGETQYF.

Written as DNA, the CDR3 is TGTGCCAGCAGTGGAAGACAGCCAGCAACTAATGAAAAACTGTTTTTT. Its protein product is CASSGRQPATNEKLFF. The chain couples TRBV2 to TRBJ1-4; a possible D gene is TRBD1 (5 bases). V lost 4 bases, J lost 0 bases, and 12 bases lay in between. The CDR3 is 16 residues long. Germline V gene sequence: CDR1 SNHLY, CDR2 FYNNEI.

This clone was seen once. The sample contains more than one DNA sequence encoding this CDR3. The chain is built from TRBV5-1 and TRBJ2-7; 7 nucleotides line up with TRBD1. CDR3 size: 15 residues. The J segment lost 0 bases and the V segment lost 4 bases, leaving 7 bases of the junction unmatched. The germline gives CDR1 SGHRS, CDR2 YFSETQ. CDR3 region: CASSTRQGSSYEQYF. The CDR3 DNA reads TGCGCCAGCAGCACGAGACAGGGCTCCTCCTACGAGCAGTACTTC.

V usage is TRBV18 and J usage is TRBJ1-2, with D perhaps matching TRBD1 (6 bases). This CDR3 is built from 14 residues. The V end lost 2 bases, the J end lost 3 bases, and 10 bases lay between the germline ends. Per the germline V gene, CDR1 is KGHSH and CDR2 is LQKENI. The CDR3 is CASSPTGQDYGYTF. The CDR3 DNA reads as TGTGCCAGCTCACCAACGGGACAAGACTATGGCTACACCTTC. The variable domain in full, completed from reference TRBV18 and TRBJ1-2, reads NAGVMQNPRHLVRRRGQEARLRCSPMKGHSHVYWYRQLPEEGLKFMVYLQKENIIDESGMPKERFSAEFPKEGPSILRIQQVVRGDSAAYFCASSPTGQDYGYTFGSGTRLTVV.

This rearrangement joins TRBV5-1 to TRBJ2-3; D not certain. The germline V and J ends were trimmed by 5 bases and 4 bases, with 14 bases remaining between them. Per the germline V gene, CDR1 is SGHRS and CDR2 is YFSETQ. The CDR3 is made up of 14 amino acids. CDR3 amino acids: CASSLPRGADTQYF. The DNA of the CDR3 is TGCGCCAGCAGTTTACCACGAGGCGCAGATACGCAGTATTTT. Variable domain in full (rest from reference TRBV5-1 and TRBJ2-3): KAGVTQTPRYLIKTRGQQVTLSCSPISGHRSVSWYQQTPGQGLQFLFEYFSETQRNKGNFPGRFSGRQFSNSRSEMNVSTLELGDSALYLCASSLPRGADTQYFGPGTRLTVL.

The chain is built from TRBV12-3 or TRBV12-4 and TRBJ1-2; tentatively, D is TRBD1 (5 bases). There are 13 residues in the CDR3. V shed 3 bases and J shed 6 bases, with 11 bases lying between them. Here the CDR3 DNA reads TGTGCCAGCAGTTTCCGGCAGGGTAATGGCTACACCTTC. It is translated as CASSFRQGNGYTF.

The chain has TRBV2 and TRBJ1-1; D is possibly TRBD1 (6 bases). The CDR3 contains 11 residues. The germline gives CDR1 SNHLY, CDR2 FYNNEI. V shed 11 bases and J shed 6 bases, with 13 bases lying between them. The CDR3 region has the DNA TGTGCCGCTCGGGACACCGCTGAAGCTTTCTTT. Its protein product is CAARDTAEAFF.

The V gene is TRBV18, the J gene TRBJ2-5; 7 bases map to TRBD1. The germline gives CDR1 KGHSH, CDR2 LQKENI. V lost 6 bases to trimming and J lost 8 bases; unmatched junction nucleotides: 9. The CDR3 is made up of 13 amino acids. Here the CDR3 DNA reads TGTGCCAGCTCTCCTCCGACAGGGTATACCCAGTACTTC. This encodes CASSPPTGYTQYF.

Note on this clone: Other DNA sequences in this sample translate to the same CDR3. CDR3 region: CASSLGQGNYGYTF. In DNA form, the CDR3 reads TGCGCCAGCAGCTTGGGGCAGGGTAACTATGGCTACACCTTC. V and J are TRBV5-1 and TRBJ1-2, with a tentative D call TRBD1 (5 bases). The CDR3 covers 14 residues. Trimming pared 0 bases from V and 1 base from J, leaving 7 bases between. CDR1 SGHRS and CDR2 YFSETQ come from the germline V gene.

This chain connects TRBV20-1 to TRBJ2-7, with a weak D call TRBD2 (5 bases). Germline loops: CDR1 DFQATT, CDR2 SNEGSKA (reference sequence). The CDR3 spans 11 residues. Trimming took off 7 bases at V and 6 bases at J, with 13 bases between the two ends. CDR3: CSVSGLGEQYF. CDR3 nucleotide sequence: TGCAGTGTTTCCGGACTGGGCGAGCAGTACTTC.

The rearrangement links TRBV5-1 to TRBJ1-1; 10 nucleotides line up with TRBD1. V gave up 2 bases and J gave up 6 bases; unmatched junction bases: 1. The germline V gene encodes CDR1 SGHRS and CDR2 YFSETQ. This CDR3 contains 13 residues. The CDR3 nucleotides read TGCGCCAGCAGCTTTGGACAGGGGGCTGAAGCTTTCTTT. This encodes CASSFGQGAEAFF.

This clone came up a few times. The chain combines TRBV18 with TRBJ1-1, with 9 positions matching TRBD1. The CDR3 extends over 12 amino acids. From germline, CDR1 is KGHSH and CDR2 LQKENI. V lost 3 bases to trimming and J lost 7 bases; unmatched junction nucleotides: 0. The CDR3 sequence: CASSPGQGEAFF. The CDR3, as DNA: TGTGCCAGCTCACCGGGACAGGGTGAAGCTTTCTTT.

The chain links TRBV6-6 to TRBJ1-5, with 8 bases lining up with TRBD1. V gave up 2 bases and J gave up 6 bases; unmatched junction bases: 9. In germline, CDR1 is MNHNY, CDR2 SVGAGI (reference sequence). This CDR3 comprises 16 residues. This chain's CDR3 is CASSYPKDRGSQPQHF. The CDR3 DNA is TGTGCCAGCAGTTACCCCAAAGACAGGGGTAGTCAGCCCCAGCATTTT.

The genes are TRBV18 and TRBJ1-2; D uncertain. Trimming removed 5 bases at V and 8 bases at J, with 15 bases between. Germline V gene data show CDR1 as KGHSH and CDR2 as LQKENI. The CDR3 runs to 13 residues. CDR3 bases: TGTGCCAGCTCATCCGAATCGACTGGGGGCTACACCTTC. Residues: CASSSESTGGYTF.

The V call is TRBV29-1, the J call TRBJ2-6, with a possible D match to TRBD2 (5 bases). Trimming removed 2 bases at V and 4 bases at J, with 9 bases between. Germline V lookup: CDR1 SQVTM, CDR2 ANQGSEA. CDR3 length equals 14 residues. CDR3 region: CSVERVAGANVLTF. In DNA form, the CDR3 reads TGCAGCGTTGAAAGGGTAGCGGGGGCCAACGTCCTGACTTTC.

This rearrangement joins TRBV19 to TRBJ2-1; TRBD2 matches 13 bases. The CDR3 length is 15 residues. Germline CDR1 LNHDA, CDR2 SQIVND (reference sequence). V lost 6 bases to trimming and J lost 2 bases; unmatched junction nucleotides: 1. The CDR3 here is CASRLAGGTYNEQFF. The CDR3 DNA is TGTGCCAGTAGACTAGCGGGGGGGACCTACAATGAGCAGTTCTTC.

This rearrangement joins TRBV25-1 to TRBJ1-1; no firm D call. With 5 bases removed from V and 5 bases from J, the gap between germline ends came to 6 bases. Per the germline V gene, CDR1 is MGHDK and CDR2 is SYGVNS. This CDR3 is 11 amino acids long. The CDR3 loop is CASSPGTEAFF. The CDR3 nucleotides read TGTGCCAGCAGTCCGGGGACTGAAGCTTTCTTT.

This chain links TRBV5-5 with TRBJ2-7; a possible D gene is TRBD1 (5 bases). The CDR3 runs to 13 residues. Looked up from germline, CDR1 is SGHKS and CDR2 is YYEKEE (reference sequence). V gave up 3 bases and J gave up 3 bases, with 10 bases separating them. The CDR3 DNA reads TGTGCCAGCAGCTCGACAGAAAACTACGAGCAGTACTTC. Residues: CASSSTENYEQYF.

The chain recombines TRBV27 with TRBJ1-3, with 12 bases lining up with TRBD1. After removal of 5 bases from V and 0 bases from J, the junction contained 5 bases not matched to a gene. The CDR3 consists of 17 residues. CDR1 and CDR2 from the germline V gene are MNHEY and SMNVEV (reference sequence). In DNA, the CDR3 is TGTGCCAGCAGTCCTGGGACAGGGGGCGCCTCTGGAAACACCATATATTTT. As protein: CASSPGTGGASGNTIYF.

CDR3 amino acids: CASWKGGTQYF. For the CDR3, the DNA is TGTGCCAGTTGGAAGGGAGGCACGCAGTATTTT. V gene TRBV9 combines with J gene TRBJ2-3; a possible D gene is TRBD2 (6 bases). Germline V CDR1 and CDR2: SGDLS, YYNGEE. The V end was cut by 8 bases, the J end by 9 bases, with 13 bases between. CDR3 length: 11 amino acids.

The rearrangement joins TRBV5-4 to TRBJ2-3, with 8 bases aligning to TRBD2. The CDR3 totals 15 residues. Looked up from germline, CDR1 is SGHNT and CDR2 is YYREEE (reference sequence). V gave up 4 bases and J gave up 5 bases; unmatched junction bases: 9. The CDR3: CASSPGLASGDTQYF. CDR3 coding DNA: TGTGCCAGCAGCCCCGGACTAGCAAGTGGAGATACGCAGTATTTT.

V and J are TRBV5-1 and TRBJ2-3; 14 bases are shared with TRBD2. The ends lost 4 bases at V and 2 bases at J; junction bases unmatched: 6. This CDR3 is built from 17 residues. Looked up from germline, CDR1 is SGHRS and CDR2 is YFSETQ. CDR3 bases: TGCGCCAGCAGCCTTGGACTAGCGGGGGGAAACACAGATACGCAGTATTTT. This codes for CASSLGLAGGNTDTQYF. The full variable domain, in which reference TRBV5-1 and TRBJ2-3 provide the parts outside the CDR3, is KAGVTQTPRYLIKTRGQQVTLSCSPISGHRSVSWYQQTPGQGLQFLFEYFSETQRNKGNFPGRFSGRQFSNSRSEMNVSTLELGDSALYLCASSLGLAGGNTDTQYFGPGTRLTVL.

The V gene is TRBV6-5, the J gene TRBJ1-4, with a weak D call TRBD1 (5 bases). V was cut by 2 bases and J by 0 bases, with 10 bases left in between. CDR1 and CDR2 from the germline V gene are MNHEY and SVGAGI. The CDR3 has 16 residues. The CDR3 is CASSYGQGATNEKLFF. As DNA, the CDR3 is TGTGCCAGCAGTTACGGTCAGGGTGCAACTAATGAAAAACTGTTTTTT.

This clone has a single count. The chain joins TRBV3-1 (or the pseudogene TRBV3-2) to TRBJ1-3; D might be TRBD1 (5 bases). The CDR3 is 16 amino acids. Germline V gene lookup returns CDR1 LGHDT and CDR2 YNNKEL (reference sequence). Between the trimmed V and J ends, which lost 4 bases and 0 bases, there was a span of 13 bases. The DNA for the CDR3 is TGTGCCAGCAGCCCGGCGGGGACTATCTCTGGAAACACCATATATTTT. Its protein is CASSPAGTISGNTIYF.